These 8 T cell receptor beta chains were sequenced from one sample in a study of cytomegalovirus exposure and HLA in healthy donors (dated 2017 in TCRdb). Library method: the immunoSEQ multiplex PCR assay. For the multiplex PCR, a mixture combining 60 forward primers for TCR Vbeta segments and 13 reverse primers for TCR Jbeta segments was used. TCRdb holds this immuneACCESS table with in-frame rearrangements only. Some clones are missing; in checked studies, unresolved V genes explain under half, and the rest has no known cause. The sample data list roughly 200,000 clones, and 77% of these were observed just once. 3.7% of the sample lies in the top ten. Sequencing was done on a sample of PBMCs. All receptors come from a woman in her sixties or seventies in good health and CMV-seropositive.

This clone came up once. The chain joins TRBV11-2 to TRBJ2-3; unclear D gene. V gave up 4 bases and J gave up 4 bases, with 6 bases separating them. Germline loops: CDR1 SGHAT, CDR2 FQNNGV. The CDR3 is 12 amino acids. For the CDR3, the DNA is TGTGCCAGCAGCTCTGGGCCAGATACGCAGTATTTT. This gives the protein CASSSGPDTQYF. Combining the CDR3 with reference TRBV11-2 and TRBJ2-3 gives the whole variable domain EAGVAQSPRYKIIEKRQSVAFWCNPISGHATLYWYQQILGQGPKLLIQFQNNGVVDDSQLPKDRFSAERLKGVDSTLKIQPAKLEDSAVYLCASSSGPDTQYFGPGTRLTVL.

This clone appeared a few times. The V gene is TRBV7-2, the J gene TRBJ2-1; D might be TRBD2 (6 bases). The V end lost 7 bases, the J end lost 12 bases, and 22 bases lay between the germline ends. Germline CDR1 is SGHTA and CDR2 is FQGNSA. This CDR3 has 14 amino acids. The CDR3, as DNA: TGTGCCAGCACTAAAAACGGGGGTCGGGACCCGCAGTTCTTC. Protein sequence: CASTKNGGRDPQFF.

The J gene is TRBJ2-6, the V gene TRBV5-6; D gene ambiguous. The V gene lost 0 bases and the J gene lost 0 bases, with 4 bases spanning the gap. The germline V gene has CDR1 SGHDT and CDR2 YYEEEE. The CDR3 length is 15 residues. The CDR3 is CASSLVVSGANVLTF. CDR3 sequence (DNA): TGTGCCAGCAGCTTGGTAGTCTCTGGGGCCAACGTCCTGACTTTC.

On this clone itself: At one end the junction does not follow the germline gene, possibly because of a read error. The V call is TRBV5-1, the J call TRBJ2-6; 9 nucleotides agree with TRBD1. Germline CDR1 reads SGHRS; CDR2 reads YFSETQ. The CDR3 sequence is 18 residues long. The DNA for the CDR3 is TGCGCCAGCAGCTTTATGGGACAGGGAGTAGCTGGGGCCAACGGCCTGACTTTC. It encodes CASSFMGQGVAGANGLTF.

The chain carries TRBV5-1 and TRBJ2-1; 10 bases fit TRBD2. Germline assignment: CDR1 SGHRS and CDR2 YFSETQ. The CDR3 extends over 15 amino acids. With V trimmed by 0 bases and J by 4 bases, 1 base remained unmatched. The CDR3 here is CASSLASGGYNEQFF. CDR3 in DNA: TGCGCCAGCAGCTTGGCTAGCGGGGGTTACAATGAGCAGTTCTTC. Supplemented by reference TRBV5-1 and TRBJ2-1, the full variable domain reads KAGVTQTPRYLIKTRGQQVTLSCSPISGHRSVSWYQQTPGQGLQFLFEYFSETQRNKGNFPGRFSGRQFSNSRSEMNVSTLELGDSALYLCASSLASGGYNEQFFGPGTRLTVL.

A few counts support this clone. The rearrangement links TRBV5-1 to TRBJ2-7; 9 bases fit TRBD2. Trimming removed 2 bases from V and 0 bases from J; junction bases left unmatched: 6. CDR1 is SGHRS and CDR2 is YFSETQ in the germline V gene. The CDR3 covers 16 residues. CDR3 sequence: CASSLGLAPSSYEQYF. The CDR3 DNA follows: TGCGCCAGCAGCTTAGGACTAGCGCCCAGCTCCTACGAGCAGTACTTC.

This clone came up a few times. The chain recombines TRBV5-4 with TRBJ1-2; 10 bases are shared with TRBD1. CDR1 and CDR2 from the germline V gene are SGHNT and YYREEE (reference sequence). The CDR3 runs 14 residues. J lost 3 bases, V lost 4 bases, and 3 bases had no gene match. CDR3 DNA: TGTGCCAGCAGCGTGGGGACAGGGGACTATGGCTACACCTTC. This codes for CASSVGTGDYGYTF.

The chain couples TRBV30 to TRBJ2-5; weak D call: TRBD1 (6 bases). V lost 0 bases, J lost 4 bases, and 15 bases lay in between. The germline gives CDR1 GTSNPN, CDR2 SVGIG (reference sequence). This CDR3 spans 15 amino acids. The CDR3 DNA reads TGTGCCTGGAGTGTATTTAGGGGCAGGGGAGAGACCCAGTACTTC. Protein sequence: CAWSVFRGRGETQYF.